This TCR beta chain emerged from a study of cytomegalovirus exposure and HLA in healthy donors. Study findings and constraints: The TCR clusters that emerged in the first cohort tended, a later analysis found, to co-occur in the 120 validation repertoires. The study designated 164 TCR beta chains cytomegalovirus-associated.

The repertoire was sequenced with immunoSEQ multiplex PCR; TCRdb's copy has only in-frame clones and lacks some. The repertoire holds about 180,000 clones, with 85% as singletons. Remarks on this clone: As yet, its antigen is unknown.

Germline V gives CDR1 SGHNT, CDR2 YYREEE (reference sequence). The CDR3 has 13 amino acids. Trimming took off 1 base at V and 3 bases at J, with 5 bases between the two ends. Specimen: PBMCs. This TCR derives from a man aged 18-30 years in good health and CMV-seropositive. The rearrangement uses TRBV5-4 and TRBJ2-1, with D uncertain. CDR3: CASSLPGYNEQFF. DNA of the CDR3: TGTGCCAGCAGCTTGCCCGGCTACAATGAGCAGTTCTTC.